One T cell receptor beta chain is described in this entry. This clonotype has at least ten counts. Its target antigen remains unknown. No much larger clone exists at a distance of one base, and base qualities are not known. Libraries were constructed by 5' RACE. The reads were generated on an Illumina HiSeq 2000. A universal primer binding site was introduced by template switching, and a unique molecular identifier was present in the final cDNA, enabling accurate counting of TCR cDNA molecules. Specific primers in the conserved constant-segment region were used to synthesize first-strand cDNA for TCR alpha and beta chains. To control for contamination, each cDNA library was double barcoded with a SMART-Mk sample barcode plus Illumina barcodes. TruSeq adapter sequences along with Illumina sample barcodes were introduced in two successive PCR steps. The Illumina HiSeq platform was used with custom primers to sequence TCR alpha and beta cDNA libraries. Per the authors' processing: Unique molecular identifiers were extracted from raw reads with MiGEC, and CDR3 positions were determined with MiXCR. For each individual, recombination models were inferred using an EM algorithm with the repgenHMM and IGoR tools. Shared clonotype analysis was performed with the tcR package in R, normalizing sharing by the product of cloneset sizes. To study raw recombination without the effects of thymic and clonal selection, out-of-frame nonproductive sequences were analyzed. TCRdb handled the public reads itself, with Q25 trimming in fastp and clone calling in MiXCR, and kept productive beta chains. Rows matching on CDR3 protein sequence are summarized as one entry with the most common DNA and genes. TCRdb, not the authors, supplied the V and J calls. A total of about 700,000 distinct CDR3 sequences appear in this sample, 8.5% to 9% of them only once. The ten biggest clones cover approximately 0.96% of the sample.

V is shortened by 1 base, J by 8 bases, and the region joining them spans 15 bases. CDR1 and CDR2, looked up from the germline V gene, are SGHAT and FQNNGV. The CDR3 numbers 15 residues from cysteine through phenylalanine. Only the CDR3 part of the read is kept: 45 bases, read in frame from the first base. The data belong to a study of identical twins (dated by TCRdb to about 2016). Study-level background: To test whether fetal clonotypes persist, the study used deep sequencing on TCR alpha and beta repertoires from monozygotic twins, unrelated adults of various ages, and cord blood. To rule out contamination, replicate twin experiments were performed at different times with different library preparation protocols.

Every donor in the study was a healthy Caucasian. Three pairs of female monozygotic twins, all aged about 18 to 29 years, were included in the twin cohort. The RNA used for TCR libraries was isolated from peripheral blood mononuclear cells. Paper-wide results and their limitations: Compared with coincidental sharing between unrelated individuals, an excess of low generation-probability sequences was observed among out-of-frame TCR alpha sequences shared between twins. In monozygotic twins, out-of-frame TCR alpha sharing was systematically underestimated by recombination models, although the models agreed with sharing between unrelated individuals. Invariant T cells such as MAIT and iNKT could partly confound zero-insertion analyses, although diverse VJ usage argued against such confounding for most clonotypes. In beta out-of-frame sequences, excess twin sharing was weaker, because having fewer shared sequences lowered the signal-to-noise ratio. Conclusions relied on cross-sectional statistical analysis, since the same donors could not be followed over many years. Abundant cord blood beta clonotypes had fewer insertions, young adult naive repertoires showed a similar but weaker trend, and memory repertoires showed no such trend.

These same data were also listed under a study on yellow fever vaccine responses in identical twins. The second paper states: According to the authors, in identical twins the way T cells responded to vaccination appeared partly convergent and partly personalized. The study precisely tracked vaccine-responding T cell clones in identical twins.

Sequenced material: PBMCs. This receptor was taken from a woman between 18 and 30 years old in good health. The rearrangement joined TRBV11-2 to TRBJ2-1; the D gene identity is not certain. The DNA reads TGTGCCAGCAGCTTAGCTCAATTCCTCGTTGATGAGCAGTTCTTC. This translates into CASSLAQFLVDEQFF.